Below are 30 T cell receptor beta chains sequenced from a single sample in a study of Ad26.COV2.S vaccination and SARS-CoV-2 variants. This sample's treatment: roughly 20 received Ad26.COV2.S at low or high dose, single or two shots; about five received placebo; per-sample allocation not given. Specimen acquisition occurred on day 63 following the initial vaccine or placebo injection. TCRdb's copy holds only in-frame clones and misses some; the assay was immunoSEQ multiplex PCR. The table lists hundreds of thousands of clones, roughly 86% of them singletons. Sample: peripheral blood, taken in a trial of Ad26.COV2.S vaccine versus placebo. These receptors all come from a person between 18 and 65 years old who received the Ad26.COV2.S COVID-19 vaccine or a placebo.

The V and J genes are TRBV2 and TRBJ2-1; no definite D call. Germline V lookup: CDR1 SNHLY, CDR2 FYNNEI. The CDR3 is made up of 13 amino acids. Trimming removed 2 bases from V and 4 bases from J, with 6 bases in between. The CDR3 region is CASSESRYNEQFF. The DNA for the CDR3 is TGTGCCAGCAGTGAATCGCGGTACAATGAGCAGTTCTTC.

This rearrangement joins TRBV30 to TRBJ1-1; perhaps TRBD1 as D (5 bases). There are 15 residues in the CDR3. Germline V gene data show CDR1 as GTSNPN and CDR2 as SVGIG (reference sequence). The germline V and J ends were trimmed by 3 bases and 5 bases, with 19 bases remaining between them. The CDR3 sequence: CAWRWSRPGGTEAFF. The DNA of the CDR3 is TGTGCCTGGAGGTGGTCAAGACCGGGGGGAACTGAAGCTTTCTTT. The variable domain in full, with the rest retrieved from reference TRBV30 and TRBJ1-1, is SQTIHQWPATLVQPVGSPLSLECTVEGTSNPNLYWYRQAAGRGLQLLFYSVGIGQISSEVPQNLSASRPQDRQFILSSKKLLLSDSGFYLCAWRWSRPGGTEAFFGQGTRLTVV.

The chain combines TRBV18 with TRBJ1-6, with no clear D. Trimming removed 2 bases at V and 13 bases at J, with 24 bases between. The CDR3 sequence is 17 residues long. Germline CDR1 reads KGHSH; CDR2 reads LQKENI. CDR3 in DNA: TGTGCCAGCTCACCAGTTAAACCTACTCTACTGGACTCCCCCCTCCACTTT. Its translation is CASSPVKPTLLDSPLHF.

The chain links TRBV20-1 to TRBJ1-1, with D unresolved. Germline V lookup: CDR1 DFQATT, CDR2 SNEGSKA (reference sequence). V shed 5 bases and J shed 7 bases, with 8 bases lying between them. The CDR3 sequence is 10 residues long. CDR3: CSAFSSEAFF. As DNA, the CDR3 is TGCAGTGCTTTCTCTAGTGAAGCTTTCTTT.

The chain links TRBV6-2 or TRBV6-3 to TRBJ1-5; the match to TRBD1 covers 8 bases. V lost 4 bases, J lost 4 bases, and 6 bases stayed unmatched. The CDR3 length is 15 residues. Germline CDR1 reads MNHEY; CDR2 reads SVGEGT. The CDR3 is CASSSGQAGNQPQHF. As DNA, the CDR3 is TGTGCCAGCAGTTCGGGACAGGCCGGGAATCAGCCCCAGCATTTT.

This chain uses TRBV7-2 with TRBJ2-5; 11 bases fit TRBD2. The CDR3 is 17 residues long. Losses at the gene ends were 6 bases for V and 5 bases for J; bases not matched to a gene: 14. Germline V gene lookup returns CDR1 SGHTA and CDR2 FQGNSA. This CDR3 reads CASSSGVAGGPMETQYF. CDR3 bases: TGTGCCAGCAGTTCCGGGGTAGCGGGGGGGCCTATGGAGACCCAGTACTTC.

A single count supports this clone. CDR3 in DNA: TGTGCCAGCAGAAAATCTTCAGATACGCAGTATTTT. Its translation: CASRKSSDTQYF. The chain uses TRBV2 and TRBJ2-3, with D uncertain. CDR3 size: 12 residues. Trimming stripped 6 bases from V and 4 bases from J, with 8 bases between. Germline V gene sequence: CDR1 SNHLY, CDR2 FYNNEI. Variable domain in full (rest from reference TRBV2 and TRBJ2-3): EPEVTQTPSHQVTQMGQEVILRCVPISNHLYFYWYRQILGQKVEFLVSFYNNEISEKSEIFDDQFSVERPDGSNFTLKIRSTKLEDSAMYFCASRKSSDTQYFGPGTRLTVL.

In this sample, this clone turned up once. V and J are TRBV19 and TRBJ1-1; 7 bases fit TRBD1. V shed 3 bases, J shed 7 bases, and the junction held 8 bases outside the gene matches. The CDR3 contains 14 residues. CDR1 and CDR2 from the germline V gene are LNHDA and SQIVND (reference sequence). DNA for the CDR3: TGTGCCAGTAGTATGACAGGGCCGTGGAGTGAAGCTTTCTTT. This sequence encodes CASSMTGPWSEAFF.

The table lists this clone with a count of one. This same CDR3 is encoded by further DNA sequences in the sample. This chain uses TRBV6-5 with TRBJ2-7; 14 bases are shared with TRBD2. Per germline, CDR1 MNHEY and CDR2 SVGAGI. There are 15 residues in the CDR3. J lost 3 bases, V lost 4 bases, and 2 bases had no gene match. The CDR3 DNA reads as TGTGCCAGCAGTTCCGGGACTAGCGGGAGCTACGAGCAGTACTTC. Translated: CASSSGTSGSYEQYF.

The CDR3 DNA is TGCGCCAGCAGCCAAGATGGGACTAGTAGTTATACGCAGTATTTT. It encodes CASSQDGTSSYTQYF. The V gene is TRBV4-1, the J gene TRBJ2-3, with 8 bases fitting TRBD2. Germline V gene lookup returns CDR1 MGHRA and CDR2 YSYEKL. The CDR3 contains 15 residues. The trim removed 0 bases at V and 7 bases at J, leaving 6 bases unmatched.

The rearrangement uses TRBV7-9 and TRBJ1-5, with D possibly matching TRBD1 (5 bases). V was pared by 6 bases and J by 2 bases, with 20 bases between. Germline V lookup: CDR1 SEHNR, CDR2 FQNEAQ (reference sequence). CDR3 length: 17 amino acids. The CDR3 region has the DNA TGTGCCAGCAGTTCATCCCAAGGGGTGATGGGCAATCAGCCCCAGCATTTT. Translated: CASSSSQGVMGNQPQHF. Drawing the rest from reference TRBV7-9 and TRBJ1-5, the complete variable domain is DTGVSQNPRHKITKRGQNVTFRCDPISEHNRLYWYRQTLGQGPEFLTYFQNEAQLEKSRLLSDRFSAERPKGSFSTLEIQRTEQGDSAMYLCASSSSQGVMGNQPQHFGDGTRLSIL.

The chain employs TRBV6-1 and TRBJ2-7; D perhaps matches TRBD2 (6 bases). Between the trimmed V and J ends, which lost 3 bases and 0 bases, there was a span of 15 bases. Germline lookup yields CDR1 MNHNS and CDR2 SASEGT. This CDR3 is 16 amino acids long. CDR3 amino acids: CASSDIWRGSSYEQYF. CDR3 sequence (DNA): TGTGCCAGCAGTGACATATGGAGGGGAAGCTCCTACGAGCAGTACTTC.

The V and J genes are TRBV7-2 and TRBJ1-4; weak D call: TRBD1 (5 bases). The CDR3 has 19 amino acids. Between the trimmed V and J ends, which lost 2 bases and 2 bases, there was a span of 21 bases. Germline V gives CDR1 SGHTA, CDR2 FQGNSA. Here the CDR3 reads CASSLLRGRLGLTNEKLFF. In DNA form, the CDR3 reads TGTGCCAGCAGCTTACTTCGGGGTCGGCTGGGGCTGACTAATGAAAAACTGTTTTTT.

This chain uses TRBV15 with TRBJ1-1; the match to TRBD1 covers 9 bases. Germline V lookup: CDR1 LNHNV, CDR2 YYDKDF (reference sequence). The CDR3 runs to 15 residues. J was trimmed by 5 bases and V by 3 bases; bases with no gene match: 7. The CDR3 DNA reads TGTGCCACCAGCAGGGCCGGGACAGGGAGTACTGAAGCTTTCTTT. Protein product: CATSRAGTGSTEAFF.

V usage is TRBV10-3 and J usage is TRBJ2-1; 8 bases agree with TRBD1. Germline-derived CDR1 and CDR2 are ENHRY and SYGVKD. The V gene end was trimmed by 0 bases and the J gene end by 5 bases; junction bases not matched to a gene: 6. CDR3 length equals 16 residues. In nucleotides, the CDR3 is TGTGCCATCAGTGAGTCGGGTCAGGGGGCAGACAATGAGCAGTTCTTC. Residues: CAISESGQGADNEQFF.

Only one count was recorded for this clone. The rearrangement links TRBV7-9 to TRBJ2-3; D possibly corresponds to TRBD2 (6 bases). V gave up 0 bases and J gave up 4 bases, with 11 bases separating them. This CDR3 is built from 15 residues. Germline CDR1 reads SEHNR; CDR2 reads FQNEAQ (reference sequence). The CDR3 coding sequence is TGTGCCAGCAGCTTAGCGGAGGGTGGGCCAGATACGCAGTATTTT. It encodes CASSLAEGGPDTQYF.

The chain recombines TRBV12-3 or TRBV12-4 with TRBJ2-7; D may be TRBD1 (6 bases). V lost 6 bases, J lost 6 bases, and 9 bases lay in between. The CDR3 length is 11 residues. The CDR3, as DNA: TGTGCCAGCAGCATACAGGGCGAGCAGTACTTC. Translation gives CASSIQGEQYF.

The chain uses TRBV4-2 and TRBJ2-7; maybe TRBD1 (5 bases). Germline V gene data show CDR1 as LGHNA and CDR2 as YNFKEQ. This CDR3 has 15 amino acids. V was clipped by 3 bases and J by 3 bases, with 15 bases between them. CDR3 sequence (DNA): TGTGCCAGCAGCCAGCAGGGCGACAAATTCTACGAGCAGTACTTC. Protein: CASSQQGDKFYEQYF.

CDR3 residues: CAISTTGGRGGAFF. CDR3 bases: TGTGCCATCAGTACGACAGGAGGGCGAGGTGGAGCTTTCTTT. The chain recombines TRBV10-3 with TRBJ1-1; D possibly corresponds to TRBD1 (6 bases). Trimming stripped 5 bases from V and 10 bases from J, with 20 bases between. Germline CDR1 ENHRY, CDR2 SYGVKD. This CDR3 has 14 residues.

The chain joins TRBV27 to TRBJ2-2; a possible D gene is TRBD1 (5 bases). V was cut by 3 bases and J by 5 bases, with 10 bases left in between. Per the germline V gene, CDR1 is MNHEY and CDR2 is SMNVEV (reference sequence). CDR3 length: 14 amino acids. The CDR3 spells CASSFKGATGELFF. CDR3 nucleotide sequence: TGTGCCAGCAGTTTTAAAGGGGCAACCGGGGAGCTGTTTTTT.

This chain uses TRBV6-5 with TRBJ2-5; a weak D match, TRBD1 (5 bases). Trimming shortened V by 4 bases and J by 2 bases, and 8 bases separated the two germline ends. Germline CDR1 and CDR2: MNHEY and SVGAGI. CDR3 length equals 13 residues. The CDR3: CASSLKGQETQYF. CDR3 bases: TGTGCCAGCAGTTTGAAGGGGCAAGAGACCCAGTACTTC.

The V call is TRBV5-6, the J call TRBJ2-2, with 8 positions matching TRBD1. The CDR3 has 13 amino acids. V lost 4 bases to trimming and J lost 7 bases; unmatched junction nucleotides: 3. Germline CDR1 SGHDT, CDR2 YYEEEE. In DNA, the CDR3 is TGTGCCAGCAGCCGAGACAGGGGCGGGGAGCTGTTTTTT. Translated: CASSRDRGGELFF.

For this clone: Within the sample, other DNA sequences also encode this same CDR3. The rearrangement links TRBV29-1 to TRBJ2-3, with TRBD1 matching 9 bases. The length of the CDR3 is 12 residues. J gave up 6 bases and V 6 bases, and 4 bases lay outside the gene matches. The germline V gene encodes CDR1 SQVTM and CDR2 ANQGSEA. DNA for the CDR3: TGCAGCGTGGGACAGGGCGTCGATACGCAGTATTTT. Protein sequence: CSVGQGVDTQYF.

V is TRBV18 and J is TRBJ2-6; 12 nucleotides align to TRBD1. J lost 4 bases, V lost 0 bases, and 4 bases had no gene match. Germline loops: CDR1 KGHSH, CDR2 LQKENI. The CDR3 loop spans 18 amino acids. The CDR3 coding sequence is TGTGCCAGCTCACCACCCGGGACAGGGGGCTCGGGGGCCAACGTCCTGACTTTC. Its protein is CASSPPGTGGSGANVLTF.

This sequence joins TRBV5-1 and TRBJ2-5; D may be TRBD2 (6 bases). Trimming took 5 bases from V and 7 from J, leaving 18 bases between them. CDR3 size: 14 residues. Per the germline V gene, CDR1 is SGHRS and CDR2 is YFSETQ. In DNA form, the CDR3 reads TGCGCCAGCAGGGAACGACTAGGGGTGGGGACCCAGTACTTC. It encodes CASRERLGVGTQYF. Complete variable domain (other parts from reference TRBV5-1 and TRBJ2-5): KAGVTQTPRYLIKTRGQQVTLSCSPISGHRSVSWYQQTPGQGLQFLFEYFSETQRNKGNFPGRFSGRQFSNSRSEMNVSTLELGDSALYLCASRERLGVGTQYFGPGTRLLVL.

The chain carries TRBV7-9 and TRBJ2-2, with 9 bases aligning to TRBD1. The CDR3 spans 17 residues. Germline assignment: CDR1 SEHNR and CDR2 FQNEAQ (reference sequence). After removal of 6 bases from V and 6 bases from J, the junction contained 14 bases not matched to a gene. CDR3 sequence (DNA): TGTGCCAGCAGGGACCCTGACCGGGACAGGGTTCCCGGGGAGCTGTTTTTT. Amino acid sequence: CASRDPDRDRVPGELFF.

The genes are TRBV2 and TRBJ2-5, with 13 bases aligning to TRBD2. This CDR3 region has 16 residues. The germline CDR1 and CDR2 sequences are SNHLY and FYNNEI. Unmatched junction bases numbered 4, after V lost 6 bases and J lost 0 bases. The CDR3 DNA follows: TGTGCCAGCAGCCGACTAGCGGGGGGCCACCAAGAGACCCAGTACTTC. Encoded protein: CASSRLAGGHQETQYF.

CDR3 DNA sequence: TGTGCCAGTAGTGATCTCAGCCGCTACGAGCAGTACTTC. Residues: CASSDLSRYEQYF. The rearrangement links TRBV19 to TRBJ2-7; D is unclear. The CDR3 sequence is 13 residues long. The germline gives CDR1 LNHDA, CDR2 SQIVND (reference sequence). With 5 bases removed from V and 3 bases from J, the gap between germline ends came to 11 bases. The full variable domain, in which reference TRBV19 and TRBJ2-7 provide the parts outside the CDR3, is DGGITQSPKYLFRKEGQNVTLSCEQNLNHDAMYWYRQDPGQGLRLIYYSQIVNDFQKGDIAEGYSVSREKKESFPLTVTSAQKNPTAFYLCASSDLSRYEQYFGPGTRLTVT.

V and J are TRBV5-1 and TRBJ1-1, with D perhaps matching TRBD1 (6 bases). Trimming pared 7 bases from V and 5 bases from J, leaving 18 bases between. The CDR3 contains 14 residues. The germline V gene has CDR1 SGHRS and CDR2 YFSETQ. CDR3 region: CASSSGEGLTEAFF. The CDR3 DNA sequence: TGCGCCAGCTCGTCAGGGGAGGGGCTTACTGAAGCTTTCTTT.

The chain is built from TRBV3-1 (or the pseudogene TRBV3-2) and TRBJ1-3; D ambiguous. Germline CDR1 LGHDT, CDR2 YNNKEL (reference sequence). V lost 0 bases to trimming and J lost 1 base, with 4 bases between them. This CDR3 has 14 residues. CDR3 residues: CASSQDHSGNTIYF. CDR3 sequence (DNA): TGTGCCAGCAGCCAAGACCATTCTGGAAACACCATATATTTT.